One TCR beta chain is described in this entry. Its target is not known. Overall study results and limits: Greatest tumor Treg TCR overlap was with tumor naive CD4+ cells.

TCRdb called the 5' RACE reads again in MiXCR, with one record for every CDR3 protein. The data hold tens of thousands of distinct CDR3 sequences, with more than 30% observed a single time. The V gene lost 6 bases and the J gene lost 0 bases, with 11 bases spanning the gap. Germline V CDR1 and CDR2: MNHEY, SVGAGI. This CDR3 comprises 15 residues. Sample: tumor-infiltrating naive CD4+ T cells sorted from the breast tumor. The subset here: naive CD4+ T cells, CD4+CD45RA+CD25-. The clonotype comes from a female donor with breast cancer. V is TRBV6-5 and J is TRBJ1-4; TRBD1 is a possible D gene (5 bases). CDR3 loop: CASSRQHTTNEKLFF. The DNA for the CDR3 is TGTGCCAGCAGCAGACAGCACACAACTAATGAAAAACTGTTTTTT.